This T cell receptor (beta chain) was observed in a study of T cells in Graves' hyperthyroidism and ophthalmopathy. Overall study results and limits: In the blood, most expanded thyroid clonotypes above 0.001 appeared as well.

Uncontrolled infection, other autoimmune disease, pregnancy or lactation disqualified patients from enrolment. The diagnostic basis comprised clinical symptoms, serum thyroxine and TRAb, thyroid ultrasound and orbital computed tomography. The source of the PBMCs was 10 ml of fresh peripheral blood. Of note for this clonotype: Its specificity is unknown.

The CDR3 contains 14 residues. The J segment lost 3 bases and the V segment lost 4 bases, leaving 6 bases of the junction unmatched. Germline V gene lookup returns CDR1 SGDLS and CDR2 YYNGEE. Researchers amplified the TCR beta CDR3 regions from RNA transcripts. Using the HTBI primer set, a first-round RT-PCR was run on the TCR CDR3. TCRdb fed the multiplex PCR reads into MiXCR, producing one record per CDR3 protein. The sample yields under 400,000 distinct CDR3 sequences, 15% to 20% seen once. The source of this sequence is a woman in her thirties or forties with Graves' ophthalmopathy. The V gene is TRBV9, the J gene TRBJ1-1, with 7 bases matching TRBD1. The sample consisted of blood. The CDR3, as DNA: TGTGCCAGCAGCAGAGGGGGCCCAGACACTGAAGCTTTCTTT. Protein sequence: CASSRGGPDTEAFF.